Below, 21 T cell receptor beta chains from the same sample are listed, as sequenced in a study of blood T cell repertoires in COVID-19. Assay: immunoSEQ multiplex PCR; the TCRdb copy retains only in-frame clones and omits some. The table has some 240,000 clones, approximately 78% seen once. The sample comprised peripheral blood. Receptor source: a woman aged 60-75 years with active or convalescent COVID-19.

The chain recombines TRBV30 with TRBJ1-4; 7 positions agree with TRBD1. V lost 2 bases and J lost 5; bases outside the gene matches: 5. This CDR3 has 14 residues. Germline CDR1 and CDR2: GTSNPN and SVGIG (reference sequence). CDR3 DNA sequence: TGTGCCTGGAGTAGGACAGGAAGAAATGAAAAACTGTTTTTT. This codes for CAWSRTGRNEKLFF.

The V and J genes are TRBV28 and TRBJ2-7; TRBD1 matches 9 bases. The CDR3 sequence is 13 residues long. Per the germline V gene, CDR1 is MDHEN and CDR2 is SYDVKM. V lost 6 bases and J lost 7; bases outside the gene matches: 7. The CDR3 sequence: CASRQQGAGEQYF. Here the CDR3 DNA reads TGTGCCAGCAGGCAACAGGGGGCTGGGGAGCAGTACTTC.

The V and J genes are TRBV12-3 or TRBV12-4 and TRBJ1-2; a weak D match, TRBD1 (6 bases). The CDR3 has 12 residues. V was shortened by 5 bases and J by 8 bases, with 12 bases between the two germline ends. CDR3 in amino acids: CASSMQGWGYTF. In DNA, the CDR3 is TGTGCCAGCAGTATGCAGGGGTGGGGCTACACCTTC.

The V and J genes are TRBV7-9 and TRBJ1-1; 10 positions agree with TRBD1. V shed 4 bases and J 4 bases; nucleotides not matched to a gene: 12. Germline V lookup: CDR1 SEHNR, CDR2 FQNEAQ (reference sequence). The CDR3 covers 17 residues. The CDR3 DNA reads TGTGCCAGCAGCTCTAGGGACAGGGGAAGAGGCCTCACTGAAGCTTTCTTT. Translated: CASSSRDRGRGLTEAFF.

Here the CDR3 DNA reads TGTGCCAGCAGTTTGGGGCCGGTGGGTGCGTGCTTCTTC. Its translation: CASSLGPVGACFF. This chain joins TRBV12-3 or TRBV12-4 and TRBJ2-1; TRBD1 might be the D (5 bases). Deletions cut 3 bases from V and 16 bases from J, with 19 bases between. The CDR3 is made up of 13 amino acids.

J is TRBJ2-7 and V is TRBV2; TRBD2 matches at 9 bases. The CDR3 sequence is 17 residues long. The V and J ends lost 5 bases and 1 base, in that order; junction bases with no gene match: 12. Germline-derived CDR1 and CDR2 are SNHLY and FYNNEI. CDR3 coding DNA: TGTGCCAGCAGTTCCTCTAGCGGGGCGCTTATATCCTACGAGCAGTACTTC. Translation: CASSSSSGALISYEQYF.

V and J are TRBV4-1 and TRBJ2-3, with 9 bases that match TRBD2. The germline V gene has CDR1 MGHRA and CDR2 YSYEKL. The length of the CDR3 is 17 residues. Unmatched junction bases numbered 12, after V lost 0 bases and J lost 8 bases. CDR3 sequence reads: CASSQEAARTSVGTQYF. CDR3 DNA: TGCGCCAGCAGCCAAGAAGCCGCCAGGACTAGCGTGGGTACGCAGTATTTT.

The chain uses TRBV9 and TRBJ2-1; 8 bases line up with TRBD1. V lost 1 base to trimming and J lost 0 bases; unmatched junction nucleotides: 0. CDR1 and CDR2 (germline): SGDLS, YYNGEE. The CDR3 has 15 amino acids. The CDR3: CASSVTGGSYNEQFF. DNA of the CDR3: TGTGCCAGCAGCGTAACAGGGGGCTCCTACAATGAGCAGTTCTTC.

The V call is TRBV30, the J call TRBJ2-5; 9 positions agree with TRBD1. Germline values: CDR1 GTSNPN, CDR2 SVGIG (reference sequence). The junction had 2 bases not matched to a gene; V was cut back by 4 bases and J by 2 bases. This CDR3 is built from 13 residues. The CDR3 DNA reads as TGTGCCTGGAAAGACAGGGGGCAAGAGACCCAGTACTTC. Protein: CAWKDRGQETQYF.

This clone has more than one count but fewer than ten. The CDR3: CATQRGASGSHTDTQYF. CDR3 bases: TGTGCCACCCAAAGGGGGGCAAGCGGGAGCCACACAGATACGCAGTATTTT. V gene TRBV19 combines with J gene TRBJ2-3; 8 positions agree with TRBD2. J lost 2 bases, V lost 10 bases, and 17 bases had no gene match. The CDR3 covers 17 residues. The V gene's germline CDR1 is LNHDA and CDR2 SQIVND (reference sequence).

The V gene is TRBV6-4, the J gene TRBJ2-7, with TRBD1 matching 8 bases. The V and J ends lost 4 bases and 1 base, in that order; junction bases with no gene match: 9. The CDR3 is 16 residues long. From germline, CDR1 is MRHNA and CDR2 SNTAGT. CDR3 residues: CASSAKTGGKSYEQYF. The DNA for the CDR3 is TGTGCCAGCAGTGCCAAAACAGGGGGGAAATCCTACGAGCAGTACTTC.

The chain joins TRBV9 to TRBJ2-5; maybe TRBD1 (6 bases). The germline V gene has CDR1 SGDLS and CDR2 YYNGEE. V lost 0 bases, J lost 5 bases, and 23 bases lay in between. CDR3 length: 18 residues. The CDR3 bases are TGTGCCAGCAGCGTAGCTACCGGGACACCCCAGTGGCCGGAGACCCAGTACTTC. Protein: CASSVATGTPQWPETQYF.

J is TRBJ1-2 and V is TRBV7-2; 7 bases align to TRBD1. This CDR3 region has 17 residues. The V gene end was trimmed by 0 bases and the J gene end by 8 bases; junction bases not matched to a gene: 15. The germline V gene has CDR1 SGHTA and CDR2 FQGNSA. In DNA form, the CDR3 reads TGTGCCAGCAGCTTAGCAGCCGGGACAGACGCTACGGGAGGCTACACCTTC. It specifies CASSLAAGTDATGGYTF. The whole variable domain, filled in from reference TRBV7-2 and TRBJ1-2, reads GAGVSQSPSNKVTEKGKDVELRCDPISGHTALYWYRQSLGQGLEFLIYFQGNSAPDKSGLPSDRFSAERTGGSVSTLTIQRTQQEDSAVYLCASSLAAGTDATGGYTFGSGTRLTVV.

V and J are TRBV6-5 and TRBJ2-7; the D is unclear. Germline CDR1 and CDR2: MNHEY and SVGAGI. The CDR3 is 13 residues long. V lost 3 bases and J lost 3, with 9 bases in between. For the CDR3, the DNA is TGTGCCAGCAGTTATGGCCCCGACTACGAGCAGTACTTC. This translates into CASSYGPDYEQYF.

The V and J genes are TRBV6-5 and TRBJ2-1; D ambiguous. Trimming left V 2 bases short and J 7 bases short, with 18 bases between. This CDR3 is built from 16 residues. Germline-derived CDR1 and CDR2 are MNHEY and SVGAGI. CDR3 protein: CASSYAALSPGNEQFF. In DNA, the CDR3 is TGTGCCAGCAGTTACGCGGCTCTGTCCCCGGGTAATGAGCAGTTCTTC.

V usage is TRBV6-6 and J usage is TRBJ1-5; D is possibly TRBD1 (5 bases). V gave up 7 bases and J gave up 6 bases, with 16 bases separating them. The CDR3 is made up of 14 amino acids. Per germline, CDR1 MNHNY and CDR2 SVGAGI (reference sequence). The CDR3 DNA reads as TGTGCCAGCACCACGCAGGGATCTGGTCAGCCCCAGCATTTT. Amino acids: CASTTQGSGQPQHF.

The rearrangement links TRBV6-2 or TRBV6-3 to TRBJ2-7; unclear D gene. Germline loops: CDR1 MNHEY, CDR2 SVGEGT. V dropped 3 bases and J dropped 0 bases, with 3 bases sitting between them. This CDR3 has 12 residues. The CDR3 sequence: CASSYSSYEQYF. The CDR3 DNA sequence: TGTGCCAGCAGTTATAGCTCCTACGAGCAGTACTTC.

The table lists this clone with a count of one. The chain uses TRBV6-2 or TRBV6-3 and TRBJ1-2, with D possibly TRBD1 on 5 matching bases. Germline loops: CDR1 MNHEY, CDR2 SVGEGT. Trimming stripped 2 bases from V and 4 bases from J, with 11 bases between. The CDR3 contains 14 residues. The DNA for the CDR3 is TGTGCCAGCAGTTACGTGACAGATCTCTATGGCTACACCTTC. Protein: CASSYVTDLYGYTF.

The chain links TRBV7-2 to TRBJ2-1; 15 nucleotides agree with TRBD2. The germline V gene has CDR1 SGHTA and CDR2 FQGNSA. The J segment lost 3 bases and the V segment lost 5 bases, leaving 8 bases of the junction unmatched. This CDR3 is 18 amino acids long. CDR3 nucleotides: TGTGCCAGCAGCCTGGGACTAGCGGGGGGCCTTTTCTACAATGAGCAGTTCTTC. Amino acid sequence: CASSLGLAGGLFYNEQFF.

This chain's CDR3 is CASRGYLGGQPQHF. DNA of the CDR3: TGTGCCAGTAGGGGGTACCTCGGGGGTCAGCCCCAGCATTTT. V and J are TRBV19 and TRBJ1-5, with TRBD1 as a possible D gene (5 bases). Germline V gives CDR1 LNHDA, CDR2 SQIVND (reference sequence). The CDR3 is 14 residues long. V was cut by 6 bases and J by 6 bases, with 15 bases left in between.

Here the CDR3 DNA reads TGTGCCATCAGTGAGTCGGTACAGGGGAGTTTCGACGAGCAGTACTTC. It is translated as CAISESVQGSFDEQYF. The genes are TRBV10-3 and TRBJ2-7; 7 bases align to TRBD1. Trimming at V came to 0 bases and at J to 5 bases, leaving 10 bases not matched to a gene. Germline V gene data show CDR1 as ENHRY and CDR2 as SYGVKD. This CDR3 contains 16 residues.